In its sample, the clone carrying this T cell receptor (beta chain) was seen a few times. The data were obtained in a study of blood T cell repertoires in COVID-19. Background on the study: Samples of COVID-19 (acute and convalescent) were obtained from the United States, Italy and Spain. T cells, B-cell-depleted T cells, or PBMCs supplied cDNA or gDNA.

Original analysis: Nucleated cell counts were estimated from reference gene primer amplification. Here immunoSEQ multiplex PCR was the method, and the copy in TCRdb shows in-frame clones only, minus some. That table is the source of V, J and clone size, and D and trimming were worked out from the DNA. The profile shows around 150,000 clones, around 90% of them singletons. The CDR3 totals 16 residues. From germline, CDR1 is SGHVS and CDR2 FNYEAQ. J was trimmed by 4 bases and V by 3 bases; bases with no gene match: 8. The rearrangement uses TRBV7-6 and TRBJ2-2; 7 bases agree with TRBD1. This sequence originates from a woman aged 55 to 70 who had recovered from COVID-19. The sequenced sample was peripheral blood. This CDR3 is CASSFGVTGTTGELFF. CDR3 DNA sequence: TGTGCCAGCAGCTTTGGGGTGACAGGGACCACCGGGGAGCTGTTTTTT. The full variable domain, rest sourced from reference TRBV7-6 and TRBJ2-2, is GAGVSQSPRYKVTKRGQDVALRCDPISGHVSLYWYRQALGQGPEFLTYFNYEAQQDKSGLPNDRFSAERPEGSISTLTIQRTEQRDSAMYRCASSFGVTGTTGELFFGEGSRLTVL.